This TCR beta chain emerged from a study of OX40 agonist ivuxolimab in advanced cancers. The CDR3 consists of 14 residues. Trimming removed 10 bases from V and 2 bases from J, with 16 bases in between. Germline CDR1 reads LNHDA; CDR2 reads SQIVND (reference sequence). Libraries were prepared by immunoSEQ multiplex PCR; TCRdb keeps only in-frame clonotypes and omits some of them. Of some 54,000 clones in the sample, 80% to 90% were seen once. The chain combines TRBV19 with TRBJ2-3; a possible D gene is TRBD1 (5 bases). This sequence was found in an adult with an advanced solid tumor such as melanoma, head and neck, liver or kidney cancer. The material sequenced was CD4+ or CD8+ T cells sorted from blood, taken in a trial of the OX40 agonist ivuxolimab. CDR3 nucleotide sequence: TGTGCCACCTCCAAGGGGATTTCCACAGATACGCAGTATTTT. This translates into CATSKGISTDTQYF.